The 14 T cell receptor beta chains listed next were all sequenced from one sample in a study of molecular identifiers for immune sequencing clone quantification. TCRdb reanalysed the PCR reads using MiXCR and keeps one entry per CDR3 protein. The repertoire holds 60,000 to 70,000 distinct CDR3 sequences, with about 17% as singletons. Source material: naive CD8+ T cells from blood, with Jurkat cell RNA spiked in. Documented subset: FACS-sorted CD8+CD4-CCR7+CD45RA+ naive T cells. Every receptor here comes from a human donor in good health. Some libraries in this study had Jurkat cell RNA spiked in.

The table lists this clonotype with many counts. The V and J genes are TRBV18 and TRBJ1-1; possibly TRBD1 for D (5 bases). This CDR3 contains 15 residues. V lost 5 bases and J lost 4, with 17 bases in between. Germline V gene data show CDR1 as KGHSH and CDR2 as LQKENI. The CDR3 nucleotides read TGTGCCAGCTCATCCCTGGGGGGTGAGACCACTGAAGCTTTCTTT. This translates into CASSSLGGETTEAFF.

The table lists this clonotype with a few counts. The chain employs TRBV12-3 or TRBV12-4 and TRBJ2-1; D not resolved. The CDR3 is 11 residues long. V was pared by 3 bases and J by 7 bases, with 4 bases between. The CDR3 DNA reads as TGTGCCAGCAGTTTGGTGAATGAGCAGTTCTTC. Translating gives CASSLVNEQFF.

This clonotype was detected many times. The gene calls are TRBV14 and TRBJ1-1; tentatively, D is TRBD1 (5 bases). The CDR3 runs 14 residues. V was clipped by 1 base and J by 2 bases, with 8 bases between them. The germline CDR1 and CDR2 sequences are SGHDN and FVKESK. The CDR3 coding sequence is TGTGCCAGCAGCCAAGGGGGGGGTAACACTGAAGCTTTCTTT. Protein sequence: CASSQGGGNTEAFF.

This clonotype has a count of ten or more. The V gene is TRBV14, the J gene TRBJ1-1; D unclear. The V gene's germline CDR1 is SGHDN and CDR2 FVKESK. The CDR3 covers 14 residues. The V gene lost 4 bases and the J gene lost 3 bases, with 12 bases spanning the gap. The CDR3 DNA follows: TGTGCCAGCAGCCCGCCCCGACCGTACACTGAAGCTTTCTTT. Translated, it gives CASSPPRPYTEAFF.

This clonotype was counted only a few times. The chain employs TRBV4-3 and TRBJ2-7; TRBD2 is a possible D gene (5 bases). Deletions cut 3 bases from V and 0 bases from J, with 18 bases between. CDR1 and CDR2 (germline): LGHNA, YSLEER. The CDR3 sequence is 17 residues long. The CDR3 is CASSHARTEFGSYEQYF. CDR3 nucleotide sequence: TGCGCCAGCAGCCATGCCCGGACTGAGTTCGGCTCCTACGAGCAGTACTTC.

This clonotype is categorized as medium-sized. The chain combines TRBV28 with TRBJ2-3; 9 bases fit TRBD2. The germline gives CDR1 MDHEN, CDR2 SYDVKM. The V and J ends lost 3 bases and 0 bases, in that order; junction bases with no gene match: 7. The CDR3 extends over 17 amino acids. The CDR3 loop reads CASSLGPSGTSTDTQYF. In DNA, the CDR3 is TGTGCCAGCAGTTTGGGCCCTAGCGGGACTAGCACAGATACGCAGTATTTT.

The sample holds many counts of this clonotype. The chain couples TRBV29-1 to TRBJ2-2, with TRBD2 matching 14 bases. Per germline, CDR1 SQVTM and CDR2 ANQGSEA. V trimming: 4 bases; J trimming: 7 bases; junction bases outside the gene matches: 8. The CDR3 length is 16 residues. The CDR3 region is CSVVTSGRAGVGELFF. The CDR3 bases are TGCAGCGTTGTGACTAGCGGGAGGGCCGGGGTCGGGGAGCTGTTTTTT.

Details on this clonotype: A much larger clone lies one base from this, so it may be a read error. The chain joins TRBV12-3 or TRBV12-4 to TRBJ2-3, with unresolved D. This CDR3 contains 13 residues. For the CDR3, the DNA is TGTACCACCGACGGACGATTGGCGGATACGCAGTATTTT. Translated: CTTDGRLADTQYF.

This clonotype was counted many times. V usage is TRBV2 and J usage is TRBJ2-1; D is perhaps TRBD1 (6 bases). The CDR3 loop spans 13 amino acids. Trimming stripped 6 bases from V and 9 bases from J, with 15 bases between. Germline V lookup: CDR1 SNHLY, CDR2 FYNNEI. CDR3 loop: CASRTVQGGEQFF. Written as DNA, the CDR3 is TGTGCCAGCAGGACGGTACAGGGCGGTGAGCAGTTCTTC.

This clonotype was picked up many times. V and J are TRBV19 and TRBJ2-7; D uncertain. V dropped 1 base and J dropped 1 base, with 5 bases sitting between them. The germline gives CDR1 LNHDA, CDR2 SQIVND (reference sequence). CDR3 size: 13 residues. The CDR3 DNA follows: TGTGCCAGTAGTATAGGCCAATCCTACGAGCAGTACTTC. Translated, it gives CASSIGQSYEQYF.

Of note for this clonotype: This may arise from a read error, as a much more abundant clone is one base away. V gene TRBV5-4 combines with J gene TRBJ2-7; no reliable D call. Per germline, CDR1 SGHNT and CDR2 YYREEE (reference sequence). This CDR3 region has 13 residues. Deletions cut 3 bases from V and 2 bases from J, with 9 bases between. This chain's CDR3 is CASSSGSTYEQYF. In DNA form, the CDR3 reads TGTGCCAGCAGCTCTGGGTCTACCTACGAGCAGTACTTC.

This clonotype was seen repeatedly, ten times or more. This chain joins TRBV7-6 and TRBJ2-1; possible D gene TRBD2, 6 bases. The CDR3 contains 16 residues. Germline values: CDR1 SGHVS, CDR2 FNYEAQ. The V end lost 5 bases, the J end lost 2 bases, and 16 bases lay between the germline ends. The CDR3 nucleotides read TGTGCCAGCAGCCCCGGACTACTCGGTACCTACAATGAGCAGTTCTTC. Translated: CASSPGLLGTYNEQFF.

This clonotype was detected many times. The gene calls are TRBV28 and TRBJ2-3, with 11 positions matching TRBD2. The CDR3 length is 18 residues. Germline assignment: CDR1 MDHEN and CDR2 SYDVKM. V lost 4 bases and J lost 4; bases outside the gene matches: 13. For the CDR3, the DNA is TGTGCCAGCAGTTACCCTCCTATAGCGGGAGGGCACTCAGATACGCAGTATTTT. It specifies CASSYPPIAGGHSDTQYF.

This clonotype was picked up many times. CDR3 in amino acids: CASSLAPGSPGNTIYF. The DNA for the CDR3 is TGTGCCAGCAGCTTGGCGCCAGGGTCCCCTGGAAACACCATATATTTT. J is TRBJ1-3 and V is TRBV7-3; tentative D call: TRBD1 (5 bases). CDR1 and CDR2 from the germline V gene are SGHTA and FQGTGA. The CDR3 runs to 16 residues. V was shortened by 3 bases and J by 2 bases, with 14 bases between the two germline ends.